Listed here is a single T cell receptor (beta chain). The sample belongs to a study of long-term antiretroviral therapy in people with HIV. Study information: First collections came about a decade before the 2015 immediate-ART recommendation.

Post-ART PBMC samples numbered at least two per donor, and pre-ART ones at least one. HIV-positive participants all received treatment in the United States. Version v3.0 of the immunoSEQ assay was performed at survey level. Sequencing used immunoSEQ multiplex PCR; TCRdb keeps in-frame clones, though not all of them. The data contain 25,000 to 30,000 clones, 95% of them singletons. V lost 4 bases to trimming and J lost 4 bases, with 11 bases between them. The V gene's germline CDR1 is LNHDA and CDR2 SQIVND (reference sequence). This CDR3 has 15 amino acids. V is TRBV19 and J is TRBJ2-6; D remains unclear. Source: unsorted PBMCs, taken 5.3 years after starting antiretroviral therapy. The receptor comes from a young man with HIV. This CDR3 reads CASSTGVSGANVLTF. In DNA form, the CDR3 reads TGTGCCAGTAGTACCGGAGTGTCCGGGGCCAACGTCCTGACTTTC.